Detailed here is one T cell receptor beta chain. This specimen comes from a study of blood T cell repertoires in COVID-19. About the study: Samples came from the United States, Italy and Spain, spanning acute and convalescent COVID-19.

Trimming left V 0 bases short and J 4 bases short, with 14 bases between. In germline, CDR1 is SGDLS, CDR2 YYNGEE. The CDR3 sequence is 16 residues long. Per the original methods: The authors estimated nucleated cell counts from reference gene primer amplification. The data were produced by immunoSEQ multiplex PCR, yet TCRdb's version contains in-frame clones alone and is incomplete. V and J calls plus clone size are reproduced from that table; the DNA served to infer D and trimming. The table lists 120,000 to 150,000 clones, roughly nine tenths of them singletons, with approximately 2.8% in the top ten.

The sample taken for sequencing was peripheral blood. The source of this sequence is an older woman with active COVID-19. This chain connects TRBV9 to TRBJ2-1, with TRBD1 as a possible D gene (5 bases). The CDR3 region is CASSVGGRATYNEQFF. The CDR3 nucleotides read TGTGCCAGCAGCGTAGGCGGCAGGGCCACATACAATGAGCAGTTCTTC.